A single sample is the source of the 27 T cell receptor beta chains below, sequenced in a study of T cells in women clearing cervical HPV infection. Libraries were prepared by immunoSEQ multiplex PCR; TCRdb keeps only in-frame clonotypes and omits some of them. The specimen's table records 44,000 or so clones. Material for sequencing was blood buffy coat. All receptors derive from a woman aged 18-70 years with a cervical HPV16 infection that either progressed to CIN3+ or cleared (not recorded which).

Remarks on this clone: The sequence runs out 3 residues before the end of the CDR3; the remainder is reconstructed from the germline J gene. V gene TRBV10-3 combines with J gene TRBJ2-7, with TRBD1 identical over 9 bases. V lost 7 bases, J lost 4 bases, and 8 bases stayed unmatched. The CDR3 is made up of 14 amino acids. The V gene's germline CDR1 is ENHRY and CDR2 SYGVKD. Incomplete CDR3 DNA: TGTGCCATCACTCCCGGGACAGGGATGTACGAG. This translates into CAITPGTGMYE. The CDR3, in full, reads CAITPGTGMYEQYF.

For this clone: The read ends 3 residues shy of where the CDR3 ends; the end is completed using the germline J gene. V is TRBV2 and J is TRBJ2-7; D not certain. CDR3 length equals 15 residues. Deletions cut 0 bases from V and 0 bases from J, with 9 bases between. Germline V gene lookup returns CDR1 SNHLY and CDR2 FYNNEI. CDR3 DNA (partial): TGTGCCAGCAGTGAAGCAGGCTTCGCCTCCTACGAG. Translated, it gives CASSEAGFASYE. From start to end, the CDR3 is CASSEAGFASYEQYF.

As concerns this clone: The read terminates 3 residues ahead of where the CDR3 ends, so the germline J gene completes it. This chain connects TRBV7-9 to TRBJ2-1, with 8 bases aligning to TRBD2. Per the germline V gene, CDR1 is SEHNR and CDR2 is FQNEAQ (reference sequence). The CDR3 has 15 residues. Trimming removed 2 bases from V and 3 bases from J; junction bases left unmatched: 3. CDR3 sequence reads: CASSLRRGDYNEQFF. The sequenced CDR3 bases are TGTGCCAGCAGCTTAAGGCGGGGGGACTACAATGAG.

On this clone: The read halts 3 residues ahead of the CDR3 end, with the missing end drawn from the germline J gene. The chain combines TRBV29-1 with TRBJ2-1, with 10 positions matching TRBD1. J lost 8 bases, V lost 3 bases, and 13 bases had no gene match. Germline V gene lookup returns CDR1 SQVTM and CDR2 ANQGSEA. The CDR3 is 16 residues long. The sequenced CDR3 bases are TGCAGCGTTGACGTAGGGGGTGGGACAGGGGTCCATGAG. Protein sequence: CSVDVGGGTGVHE. The CDR3 in full is CSVDVGGGTGVHEQFF.

With respect to this clone: The read is 3 residues too short to cover the CDR3 end, so that end is filled in from the germline J gene. The chain is built from TRBV2 and TRBJ1-5; 12 nucleotides align to TRBD1. The CDR3 has 15 residues. V lost 6 bases and J lost 6; bases outside the gene matches: 6. CDR1 and CDR2 (germline): SNHLY, FYNNEI. The CDR3 DNA, read in part, is TGTGCCAGCAGCCCAGGGACAGGGGGCGGTCAGCCC. Amino acids: CASSPGTGGGQP. The complete CDR3 protein is CASSPGTGGGQPQHF.

Note on this clone: The read ends 3 residues shy of where the CDR3 ends; the end is completed using the germline J gene. J is TRBJ2-7 and V is TRBV6-1, with unresolved D. V shed 3 bases and J shed 3 bases, with 12 bases lying between them. Germline loops: CDR1 MNHNS, CDR2 SASEGT. The CDR3 consists of 14 residues. The CDR3 bases that were read are TGTGCCAGCAGTGAGACTCAAGGAGACTACGAG. It encodes CASSETQGDYE. The full CDR3 is CASSETQGDYEQYF.

A word on this clone: The sequenced fragment ends 3 residues before the CDR3 boundary, so the rest is inferred from the germline J gene. The rearrangement links TRBV2 to TRBJ1-2; D remains unclear. The CDR3 is made up of 13 amino acids. CDR1 is SNHLY and CDR2 is FYNNEI in the germline V gene. CDR3 DNA (partial): TGTGCCAGCAGCGTTAGCGGTAGCTACGAC. Residues: CASSVSGSYD. The entire CDR3 is CASSVSGSYDYTF.

Notes on this clone: The DNA ends 3 residues before the CDR3 does, and the rest of the CDR3 is filled in from the germline J gene. The chain couples TRBV5-4 to TRBJ2-3; tentative D call: TRBD2 (7 bases). Germline loops: CDR1 SGHNT, CDR2 YYREEE (reference sequence). CDR3 size: 15 residues. This CDR3 is CASSFRLFRGATQYF. Incomplete CDR3 DNA: TGTGCCAGCAGCTTTAGGCTCTTTCGGGGGGCCACG.

Concerning this clone itself: The read is 3 residues too short to cover the CDR3 end, so that end is filled in from the germline J gene. V and J are TRBV30 and TRBJ1-1; possibly TRBD1 for D (5 bases). The germline CDR1 and CDR2 sequences are GTSNPN and SVGIG (reference sequence). The CDR3 is 13 residues long. The ends were cut back, 7 bases at V and 0 bases at J, with 12 bases in the middle. CDR3 protein: CASSRVLNTEAFF. The CDR3 DNA, read in part, is TGTGCCTCGTCCAGGGTACTGAACACTGAA.

Incomplete CDR3 DNA: TGTGCCAGCAGTGAATCGCAGGGGGTCGTTGAAAAA. Translating it yields CASSESQGVVEK. The whole CDR3 sequence reads CASSESQGVVEKLFF. The chain is built from TRBV6-1 and TRBJ1-4, with TRBD1 identical over 7 bases. Read sequence stops 3 residues before the CDR3 end, and the germline J gene provides the missing end. Germline V gives CDR1 MNHNS, CDR2 SASEGT. The CDR3 loop spans 15 amino acids. Trimming took 2 bases from V and 7 from J; bases not matched to a gene: 7.

A remark on this clone: The read finishes 3 residues shy of the CDR3 end, and the germline J gene is used to complete it. The chain links TRBV6-1 to TRBJ2-3, with D possibly being TRBD1 (6 bases). V shed 3 bases and J shed 1 base, with 11 bases lying between them. This CDR3 has 15 residues. Germline CDR1 MNHNS, CDR2 SASEGT. The CDR3 sequence is CASSEDRRGTDTQYF. The CDR3 bases that were read are TGTGCCAGCAGTGAGGACAGACGAGGCACAGATACG.

As to this clone: The sequenced fragment ends 3 residues before the CDR3 boundary, so the rest is inferred from the germline J gene. The V and J genes are TRBV5-6 and TRBJ2-2; TRBD2 aligns across 7 bases. Germline CDR1 SGHDT, CDR2 YYEEEE. This CDR3 has 15 residues. The CDR3 sequence: CASSLYRGDNEKLFF. The sequenced CDR3 bases are TGTGCCAGCAGCTTGTATCGGGGGGATAATGAAAAG. The full variable domain, with the rest looked up from reference TRBV5-6 and TRBJ2-2, is DAGVTQSPTHLIKTRGQQVTLRCSPKSGHDTVSWYQQALGQGPQFIFQYYEEEERQRGNFPDRFSGHQFPNYSSELNVNALLLGDSALYLCASSLYRGDNEKLFFGEGSRLTVL.

A word on this clone: The missing CDR3 end, 3 residues past where the read stops, is filled in from the germline J gene. The chain joins TRBV20-1 to TRBJ1-4; 7 bases map to TRBD1. CDR1 DFQATT and CDR2 SNEGSKA come from the germline V gene (reference sequence). The junction had 9 bases not matched to a gene; V was cut back by 4 bases and J by 4 bases. The CDR3 loop spans 15 amino acids. The CDR3 sequence: CSAINRGGGNEKLFF. Partial CDR3 DNA: TGCAGTGCTATCAACAGGGGAGGGGGTAATGAAAAA.

For this clone: The observed sequence ends 3 residues before the CDR3 terminus, with the missing tail filled in from the germline J gene. At the DNA level, this CDR3 is encoded by other sequences in the same sample as well. The chain carries TRBV5-1 and TRBJ1-3; TRBD1 agrees at 7 bases. The CDR3 covers 14 residues. Germline V lookup: CDR1 SGHRS, CDR2 YFSETQ. Germline trimming cut 4 bases from V and 4 bases from J; bases unmatched to any gene: 5. CDR3 DNA, as far as it was read: TGCGCCAGCAGCGCGGGGACAGTCGGAAACACC. Protein sequence: CASSAGTVGNT. The full-length CDR3 reads as CASSAGTVGNTIYF.

About this clone: The read falls 3 residues short of the CDR3 end, and the missing part is taken from the germline J gene. The V and J genes are TRBV20-1 and TRBJ2-3, with 16 bases that match TRBD2. The V segment lost 1 base and the J segment 0 bases; nucleotides outside the gene matches: 7. This CDR3 contains 19 residues. Looked up from germline, CDR1 is DFQATT and CDR2 is SNEGSKA (reference sequence). CDR3 bases read: TGCAGTGCTAGAGGGGCCGGGACTAGCGGGGGGGGGAGCACAGATACG. Translating gives CSARGAGTSGGGSTDT. The entire CDR3 protein is CSARGAGTSGGGSTDTQYF.

The DNA read from the CDR3 is TGTGCCAGCAGCGGGACTGCACCCTACGAC. This encodes CASSGTAPYD. The full CDR3 sequence reads CASSGTAPYDYTF. This sequence joins TRBV2 and TRBJ1-2; a weak D match, TRBD1 (5 bases). The read falls 3 residues short of the CDR3 end, and the missing part is taken from the germline J gene. CDR1 and CDR2 (germline): SNHLY, FYNNEI. The CDR3 consists of 13 residues.

Remarks on this clone: The read finishes 3 residues shy of the CDR3 end, and the germline J gene is used to complete it. This chain uses TRBV12-5 with TRBJ1-2; 7 positions agree with TRBD1. J lost 0 bases, V lost 6 bases, and 7 bases had no gene match. The CDR3 runs 15 residues. Germline CDR1 is LGHNT and CDR2 is FRNRAP. The CDR3 sequence: CASGIGQVSNYGYTF. Partial CDR3 DNA: TGTGCTAGTGGGATCGGACAGGTTTCTAACTATGGC.

The CDR3 loop is CASSVVAGLYNEQFF. The covered CDR3 bases are TGTGCCAGCAGCGTAGTAGCGGGGTTGTACAATGAG. J is TRBJ2-1 and V is TRBV9, with 8 positions matching TRBD2. The read ends 3 residues shy of where the CDR3 ends; the end is completed using the germline J gene. The germline V gene has CDR1 SGDLS and CDR2 YYNGEE. The CDR3 has 15 residues. V lost 0 bases, J lost 4 bases, and 3 bases stayed unmatched.

On this clone itself: Read coverage stops 3 residues before the CDR3 terminus; the germline J gene supplies the remainder. This sequence joins TRBV28 and TRBJ2-1; 8 positions agree with TRBD2. Per germline, CDR1 MDHEN and CDR2 SYDVKM. The CDR3 loop spans 16 amino acids. Trimming at V came to 7 bases and at J to 1 base, leaving 9 bases not matched to a gene. This CDR3 is CASTSAGAKSYNEQFF. CDR3 DNA (partial): TGTGCCAGCACGTCAGCGGGGGCCAAATCCTACAATGAG.

Details on this clone: The missing CDR3 end, 3 residues past where the read stops, is filled in from the germline J gene. The genes are TRBV2 and TRBJ1-3; D is unresolved. The V gene's germline CDR1 is SNHLY and CDR2 FYNNEI. CDR3 length: 14 amino acids. V lost 6 bases and J lost 0, with 9 bases in between. CDR3: CASRAGLSGNTIYF. CDR3 bases read: TGTGCCAGCAGAGCGGGCCTCTCTGGAAACACC.

On this clone: The observed sequence ends 3 residues before the CDR3 terminus, with the missing tail filled in from the germline J gene. The genes are TRBV28 and TRBJ2-7; 7 bases map to TRBD1. In germline, CDR1 is MDHEN, CDR2 SYDVKM. There are 17 residues in the CDR3. The V and J ends lost 6 bases and 0 bases, in that order; junction bases with no gene match: 14. The DNA read from the CDR3 is TGTGCCAGCAGCCCACCAACGGGACAGAGTTTCTCCTACGAG. Translated, it gives CASSPPTGQSFSYE. Given in full, the CDR3 is CASSPPTGQSFSYEQYF. Full variable domain (outside the CDR3, taken from reference TRBV28 and TRBJ2-7): DVKVTQSSRYLVKRTGEKVFLECVQDMDHENMFWYRQDPGLGLRLIYFSYDVKMKEKGDIPEGYSVSREKKERFSLILESASTNQTSMYLCASSPPTGQSFSYEQYFGPGTRLTVT.

Of note for this clone: The read finishes 3 residues shy of the CDR3 end, and the germline J gene is used to complete it. The chain joins TRBV20-1 to TRBJ2-3, with a possible D match to TRBD1 (5 bases). CDR3 length: 14 residues. Trimming removed 4 bases at V and 5 bases at J, with 16 bases between. CDR1 DFQATT and CDR2 SNEGSKA come from the germline V gene (reference sequence). The CDR3 sequence is CSATKIDRRDTQYF. The CDR3 DNA, read in part, is TGCAGTGCTACCAAAATCGACAGAAGAGATACG.

With regard to this clone: The CDR3 end falls 3 residues outside the read, so it is completed with the germline J gene. V is TRBV7-6 and J is TRBJ1-2; D might be TRBD1 (6 bases). CDR1 and CDR2 (germline): SGHVS, FNYEAQ. The V end lost 5 bases, the J end lost 2 bases, and 12 bases lay between the germline ends. This CDR3 is 14 amino acids long. CDR3 bases read: TGTGCCAGCAGCCCCACAGGGTCGAACTATGGC. Residues: CASSPTGSNYG. The entire CDR3 sequence reads CASSPTGSNYGYTF. Combining the CDR3 with reference TRBV7-6 and TRBJ1-2 gives the whole variable domain GAGVSQSPRYKVTKRGQDVALRCDPISGHVSLYWYRQALGQGPEFLTYFNYEAQQDKSGLPNDRFSAERPEGSISTLTIQRTEQRDSAMYRCASSPTGSNYGYTFGSGTRLTVV.

On this clone: The read falls 3 residues short of the CDR3 end, and the missing part is taken from the germline J gene. The chain joins TRBV30 to TRBJ2-2, with 8 positions matching TRBD1. CDR1 and CDR2 (germline): GTSNPN, SVGIG (reference sequence). This CDR3 spans 18 amino acids. The junction had 18 bases not matched to a gene; V was cut back by 5 bases and J by 4 bases. CDR3 bases read: TGTGCCTGGCGTCCTCGACAGGGGCTGAAAAGTGGCACCGGGGAG. Amino acid sequence: CAWRPRQGLKSGTGE. The full CDR3 protein reads CAWRPRQGLKSGTGELFF. The variable domain in full, completed from reference TRBV30 and TRBJ2-2, reads SQTIHQWPATLVQPVGSPLSLECTVEGTSNPNLYWYRQAAGRGLQLLFYSVGIGQISSEVPQNLSASRPQDRQFILSSKKLLLSDSGFYLCAWRPRQGLKSGTGELFFGEGSRLTVL.

As to this clone: The CDR3 goes on 3 residues after the read ends, and that part is filled in from the germline J gene. V gene TRBV20-1 combines with J gene TRBJ2-4, with D uncertain. The germline V gene encodes CDR1 DFQATT and CDR2 SNEGSKA (reference sequence). CDR3 length: 14 residues. The V gene lost 1 base and the J gene lost 0 bases, with 7 bases spanning the gap. This CDR3 reads CSARGQIAKNIQYF. The CDR3 bases that were read are TGCAGTGCTAGAGGTCAGATAGCCAAAAACATT.

With regard to this clone: The CDR3 end is not reached by the read, which stops 3 residues before it; the germline J gene fills it in. The chain is built from TRBV19 and TRBJ2-3; TRBD2 agrees at 9 bases. CDR1 LNHDA and CDR2 SQIVND come from the germline V gene (reference sequence). The CDR3 is 13 residues long. With V trimmed by 5 bases and J by 3 bases, 0 bases remained unmatched. The CDR3: CASSAGGTDTQYF. The CDR3 bases that were read are TGTGCCAGTAGTGCGGGGGGGACAGATACG.

A word on this clone: The read halts 3 residues ahead of the CDR3 end, with the missing end drawn from the germline J gene. This chain uses TRBV5-1 with TRBJ1-3, with 9 bases matching TRBD1. This CDR3 has 15 amino acids. With 3 bases clipped from V and 1 base from J, the junction kept 2 bases outside the gene matches. From germline, CDR1 is SGHRS and CDR2 YFSETQ. The sequenced CDR3 bases are TGCGCCAGCAGCTGGGGACAGGGATCTGGAAACACC. This codes for CASSWGQGSGNT. The full CDR3 reads CASSWGQGSGNTIYF.